A selection of T cell receptor beta chains follows, all from one sample in a study of T cell responses to AZD1222 COVID-19 vaccine. Data came from immunoSEQ multiplex PCR; TCRdb stores just in-frame clones and leaves some out. The sample lists tens of thousands of clones, approximately 88% occurring once. The specimen comprised peripheral blood, sampled 28 days after the second AZD1222 dose. These receptors came from an adult who received the AZD1222 COVID-19 vaccine. Each CDR3 is given with its conserved first and last residue. A D gene is named only where the DNA matches it firmly. Expanded clones get a size class; other rows say once, few or many, or leave the size out.

d_gene: .
j_gene: TRBJ2-7
abundance: .
v_gene: TRBV6-5
CDR3nt: TGTGCCAGCAGCTCCGGGGACGTTGAAGGCTACGAGCAGTACTTC
CDR3aa: CASSSGDVEGYEQYF

d_gene: .
j_gene: TRBJ1-5
abundance: once
v_gene: TRBV12-5
CDR3nt: TGTGCTAGTGGTTTGGACTTACAAGGAGGCAATCAGCCCCAGCATTTT
CDR3aa: CASGLDLQGGNQPQHF

d_gene: .
j_gene: TRBJ1-2
abundance: .
v_gene: TRBV7-9
CDR3nt: TGTGCCAGCAGCTTAGTTCGGCAGGGTTCTAACTATGGCTACACCTTC
CDR3aa: CASSLVRQGSNYGYTF

d_gene: .
j_gene: TRBJ2-7
abundance: .
v_gene: TRBV6-5
CDR3nt: TGTGCCAGCAGTTACGGACAAAACTCCTACGAGCAGTACTTC
CDR3aa: CASSYGQNSYEQYF

d_gene: TRBD1
j_gene: TRBJ2-2
abundance: .
v_gene: TRBV19
CDR3nt: TGTGCCAGTAAGACAGGGCGAAGTCCCGGGGAGCTGTTTTTT
CDR3aa: CASKTGRSPGELFF

d_gene: TRBD2
j_gene: TRBJ2-3
abundance: .
v_gene: TRBV9
CDR3nt: TGTGCCAGCAGCGCCCACTTCGCTAGCGGGGGTTCAGATACGCAGTATTTT
CDR3aa: CASSAHFASGGSDTQYF

d_gene: .
j_gene: TRBJ1-1
abundance: .
v_gene: TRBV11-3
CDR3nt: TGTGCCAGCAGCTTACACATGAGCACTGAAGCTTTCTTT
CDR3aa: CASSLHMSTEAFF

d_gene: .
j_gene: TRBJ2-1
abundance: .
v_gene: TRBV12-5
CDR3nt: TGTGCTAGTGGTACGAACGGGAATGAGCAGTTCTTC
CDR3aa: CASGTNGNEQFF

d_gene: .
j_gene: TRBJ2-1
abundance: .
v_gene: TRBV19
CDR3nt: TGTGCCAGTAGTATAGTTTTTGCTTTAGTGAGCCGTGGTGGCAATGAGCAGTTCTTC
CDR3aa: CASSIVFALVSRGGNEQFF

d_gene: TRBD1
j_gene: TRBJ1-5
abundance: .
v_gene: TRBV9
CDR3nt: TGTGCCAGCAGCTCGACAGGGGGCAATCAGCCCCAGCATTTT
CDR3aa: CASSSTGGNQPQHF

d_gene: TRBD1
j_gene: TRBJ1-1
abundance: .
v_gene: TRBV6-6
CDR3nt: TGTGCCAGCAGCCCAAGACAGGGGAACACTGAAGCTTTCTTT
CDR3aa: CASSPRQGNTEAFF

d_gene: .
j_gene: TRBJ1-1
abundance: .
v_gene: TRBV19
CDR3nt: TGTGCCAGTAGTCACCGGTCAGGGAACACTGAAGCTTTCTTT
CDR3aa: CASSHRSGNTEAFF

d_gene: .
j_gene: TRBJ1-3
abundance: .
v_gene: TRBV30
CDR3nt: TGTGCCTGGGCTCCGGGAGTTGGAAACACCATATATTTT
CDR3aa: CAWAPGVGNTIYF

d_gene: .
j_gene: TRBJ1-6
abundance: .
v_gene: TRBV28
CDR3nt: TGTGCCAGCAAAAATGGCCATTCACCCCTCCACTTT
CDR3aa: CASKNGHSPLHF

d_gene: .
j_gene: TRBJ1-1
abundance: .
v_gene: TRBV4-1
CDR3nt: TGCGCCAGCAGCTACCAGAGATTGAACACTGAAGCTTTCTTT
CDR3aa: CASSYQRLNTEAFF

d_gene: .
j_gene: TRBJ2-7
abundance: .
v_gene: TRBV29-1
CDR3nt: TGCAGCGTTGAACTAGCGGACAGCTCCTACGAGCAGTACTTC
CDR3aa: CSVELADSSYEQYF

d_gene: .
j_gene: TRBJ2-3
abundance: .
v_gene: TRBV4-1
CDR3nt: TGCGCCAGCAGCCAAGAAAGTGACACAGATACGCAGTATTTT
CDR3aa: CASSQESDTDTQYF

d_gene: .
j_gene: TRBJ2-3
abundance: .
v_gene: TRBV25-1
CDR3nt: TGTGCCAGCAGTGACTCTAACAGGTTCACAGATACGCAGTATTTT
CDR3aa: CASSDSNRFTDTQYF

d_gene: .
j_gene: TRBJ1-1
abundance: once
v_gene: TRBV19
CDR3nt: TGTGCCAGTAGTATGAGTGTTACGCGCCCTGAAGCTTTCTTT
CDR3aa: CASSMSVTRPEAFF

d_gene: .
j_gene: TRBJ1-2
abundance: .
v_gene: TRBV20-1
CDR3nt: TGCAGTGCAAGTACTAACTATGGCTACACCTTC
CDR3aa: CSASTNYGYTF

d_gene: .
j_gene: TRBJ1-1
abundance: .
v_gene: TRBV5-6
CDR3nt: TGTGCCAGCAGCTTGTCCATGAACACTGAAGCTTTCTTT
CDR3aa: CASSLSMNTEAFF

d_gene: .
j_gene: TRBJ1-5
abundance: .
v_gene: TRBV3-1/TRBV3-2
CDR3nt: TGTGCCAGCAGCCCAACGGTCCGCGATCAGCCCCAGCATTTT
CDR3aa: CASSPTVRDQPQHF

d_gene: .
j_gene: TRBJ1-5
abundance: .
v_gene: TRBV24-1
CDR3nt: TGTGCCACCAGTGATCACGGACTGAATCAGCCCCAGCATTTT
CDR3aa: CATSDHGLNQPQHF

d_gene: TRBD1
j_gene: TRBJ1-2
abundance: .
v_gene: TRBV19
CDR3nt: TGTGCCAGTAGTATTTCAGGGGGCGACTATGGCTACACCTTC
CDR3aa: CASSISGGDYGYTF

d_gene: TRBD1
j_gene: TRBJ1-1
abundance: .
v_gene: TRBV5-1
CDR3nt: TGCGCCAGCAGTGGAACAGGGGGCGCGAACACTGAAGCTTTCTTT
CDR3aa: CASSGTGGANTEAFF

d_gene: .
j_gene: TRBJ2-7
abundance: .
v_gene: TRBV5-1
CDR3nt: TGCGCCAGCAGCTTGACCGAGTCGAGTGTGGGCGAGCAGTACTTC
CDR3aa: CASSLTESSVGEQYF

d_gene: TRBD1
j_gene: TRBJ2-5
abundance: .
v_gene: TRBV30
CDR3nt: TGTGCCTGGAGTGCAGGGGGCGGGGAGACCCAGTACTTC
CDR3aa: CAWSAGGGETQYF

d_gene: .
j_gene: TRBJ2-7
abundance: .
v_gene: TRBV5-6
CDR3nt: TGTGCCAGCAGCCGAACGTGGGGCTACGAGCAGTACTTC
CDR3aa: CASSRTWGYEQYF

d_gene: .
j_gene: TRBJ1-4
abundance: .
v_gene: TRBV6-5
CDR3nt: TGTGCCAGCGGACAGTCGCGTGAAAAACTGTTTTTT
CDR3aa: CASGQSREKLFF